One and the same sample provided the 2 T cell receptor beta chains below, sequenced in a study of PD-L1 blockade in urothelial cancer. The time point is: peripheral blood 6 weeks after treatment start. Assay: immunoSEQ multiplex PCR; the TCRdb copy retains only in-frame clones and omits some. The sample gives around 50,000 clones, roughly 88% of which show up once; 1.5% to 2% is in the top ten. The specimen comprised PBMCs, sampled around atezolizumab (anti-PD-L1) treatment. These receptors were obtained from a man in his fifties with urothelial cancer.

The V call is TRBV5-6, the J call TRBJ2-7, with unresolved D. Germline loops: CDR1 SGHDT, CDR2 YYEEEE. CDR3 length equals 12 residues. Trimming cost V 4 bases and J 7 bases, with 12 bases left between them. CDR3: CASSRERREQYF. The CDR3 DNA sequence: TGTGCCAGCAGCCGTGAGCGACGTGAGCAGTACTTC.

The chain carries TRBV10-3 and TRBJ2-1; D is perhaps TRBD1 (6 bases). V was pared by 3 bases and J by 6 bases, with 9 bases between. Germline CDR1 reads ENHRY; CDR2 reads SYGVKD. The CDR3 totals 13 residues. Here the CDR3 reads CAISEQQGNEQFF. The CDR3 DNA reads as TGTGCCATCAGTGAACAACAGGGCAATGAGCAGTTCTTC.